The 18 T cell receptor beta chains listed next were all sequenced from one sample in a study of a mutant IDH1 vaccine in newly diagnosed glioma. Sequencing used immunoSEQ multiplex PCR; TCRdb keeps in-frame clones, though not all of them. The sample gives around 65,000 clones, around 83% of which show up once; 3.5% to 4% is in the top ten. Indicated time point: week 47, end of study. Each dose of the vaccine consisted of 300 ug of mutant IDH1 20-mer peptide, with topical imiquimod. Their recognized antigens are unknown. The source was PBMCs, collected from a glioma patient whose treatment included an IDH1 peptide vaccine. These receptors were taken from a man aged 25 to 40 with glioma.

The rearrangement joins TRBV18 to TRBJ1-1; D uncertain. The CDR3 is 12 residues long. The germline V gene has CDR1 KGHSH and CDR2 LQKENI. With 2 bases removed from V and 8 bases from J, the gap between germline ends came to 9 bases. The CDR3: CASSPVTAEAFF. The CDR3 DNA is TGTGCCAGCTCACCAGTAACAGCAGAAGCTTTCTTT. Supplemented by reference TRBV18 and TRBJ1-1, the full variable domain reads NAGVMQNPRHLVRRRGQEARLRCSPMKGHSHVYWYRQLPEEGLKFMVYLQKENIIDESGMPKERFSAEFPKEGPSILRIQQVVRGDSAAYFCASSPVTAEAFFGQGTRLTVV.

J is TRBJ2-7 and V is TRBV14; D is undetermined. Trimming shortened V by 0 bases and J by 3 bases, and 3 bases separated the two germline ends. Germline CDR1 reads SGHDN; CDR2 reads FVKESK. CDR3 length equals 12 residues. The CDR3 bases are TGTGCCAGCAGCCAAGATAACTACGAGCAGTACTTC. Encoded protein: CASSQDNYEQYF. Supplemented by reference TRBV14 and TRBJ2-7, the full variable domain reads EAGVTQFPSHSVIEKGQTVTLRCDPISGHDNLYWYRRVMGKEIKFLLHFVKESKQDESGMPNNRFLAERTGGTYSTLKVQPAELEDSGVYFCASSQDNYEQYFGPGTRLTVT.

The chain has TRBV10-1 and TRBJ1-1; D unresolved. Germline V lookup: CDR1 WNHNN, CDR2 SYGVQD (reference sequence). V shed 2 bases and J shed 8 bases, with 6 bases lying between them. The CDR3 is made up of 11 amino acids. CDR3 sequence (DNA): TGCGCCAGCAGTGAGACCGAGGAAGCTTTCTTT. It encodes CASSETEEAFF.

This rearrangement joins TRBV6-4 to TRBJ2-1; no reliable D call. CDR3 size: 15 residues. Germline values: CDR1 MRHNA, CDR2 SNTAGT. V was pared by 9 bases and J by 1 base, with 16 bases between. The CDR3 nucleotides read TGTGCCAGGGATCCACAGCTTATATCCTACAATGAGCAGTTCTTC. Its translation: CARDPQLISYNEQFF.

The CDR3 DNA reads TGTGCCAGCAGCGTCGGGTACCAAGAGACCCAGTACTTC. Translated, it gives CASSVGYQETQYF. The rearrangement uses TRBV6-4 and TRBJ2-5; D is unresolved. V was clipped by 6 bases and J by 0 bases, with 8 bases between them. Germline-derived CDR1 and CDR2 are MRHNA and SNTAGT. The CDR3 has 13 residues.

The CDR3 spells CASSPGLDYGYTF. The CDR3 region has the DNA TGTGCCAGCTCACCAGGGCTCGACTATGGCTACACCTTC. This chain joins TRBV18 and TRBJ1-2; D uncertain. The CDR3 has 13 amino acids. Between the trimmed V and J ends, which lost 2 bases and 3 bases, there was a span of 7 bases. Germline V gene data show CDR1 as KGHSH and CDR2 as LQKENI.

The CDR3 coding sequence is TGCGCCAGCAGCCAAGTACAGGCTGTTTCACCCCTCCACTTT. Residues: CASSQVQAVSPLHF. The chain links TRBV4-1 to TRBJ1-6, with D maybe TRBD1 (5 bases). CDR3 length: 14 residues. CDR1 is MGHRA and CDR2 is YSYEKL in the germline V gene. V lost 1 base, J lost 9 bases, and 10 bases lay in between.

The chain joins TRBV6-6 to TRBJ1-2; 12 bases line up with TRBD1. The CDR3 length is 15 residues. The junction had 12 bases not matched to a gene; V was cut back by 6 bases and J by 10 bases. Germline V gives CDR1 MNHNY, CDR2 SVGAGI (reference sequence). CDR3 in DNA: TGTGCCAGCAGCCGAAATAGGGGACAGGGGGCCGTCTACACCTTC. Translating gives CASSRNRGQGAVYTF.

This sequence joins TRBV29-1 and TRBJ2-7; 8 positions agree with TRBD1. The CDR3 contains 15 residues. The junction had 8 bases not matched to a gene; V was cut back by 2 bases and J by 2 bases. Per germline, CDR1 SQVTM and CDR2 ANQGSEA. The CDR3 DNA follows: TGCAGCGTTGAATCGGGCAGGGGGCAAACCTACGAGCAGTACTTC. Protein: CSVESGRGQTYEQYF.

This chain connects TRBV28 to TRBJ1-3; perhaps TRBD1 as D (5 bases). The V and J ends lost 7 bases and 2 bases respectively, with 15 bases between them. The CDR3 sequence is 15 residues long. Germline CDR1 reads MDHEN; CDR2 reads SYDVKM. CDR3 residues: CASKYPGLTGNTIYF. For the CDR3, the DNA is TGTGCCAGCAAGTATCCGGGACTCACTGGAAACACCATATATTTT.

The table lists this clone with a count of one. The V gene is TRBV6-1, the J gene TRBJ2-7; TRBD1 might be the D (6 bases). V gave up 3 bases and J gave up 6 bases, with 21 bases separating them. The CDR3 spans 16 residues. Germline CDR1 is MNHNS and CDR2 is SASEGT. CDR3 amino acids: CASSDGQTGTLAEQYF. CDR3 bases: TGTGCCAGCAGTGATGGGCAGACAGGAACTTTAGCCGAGCAGTACTTC.

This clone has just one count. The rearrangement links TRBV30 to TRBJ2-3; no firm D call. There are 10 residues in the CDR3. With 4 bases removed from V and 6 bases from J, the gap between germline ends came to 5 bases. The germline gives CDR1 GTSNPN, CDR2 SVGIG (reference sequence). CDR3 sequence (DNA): TGTGCCTGGATCTTCGATACGCAGTATTTT. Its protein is CAWIFDTQYF.

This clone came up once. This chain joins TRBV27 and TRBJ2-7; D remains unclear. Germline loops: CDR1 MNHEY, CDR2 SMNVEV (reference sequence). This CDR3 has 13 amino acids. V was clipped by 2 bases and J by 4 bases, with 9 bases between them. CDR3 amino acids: CASSLNYGYEQYF. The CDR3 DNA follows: TGTGCCAGCAGTTTAAATTACGGGTACGAGCAGTACTTC.

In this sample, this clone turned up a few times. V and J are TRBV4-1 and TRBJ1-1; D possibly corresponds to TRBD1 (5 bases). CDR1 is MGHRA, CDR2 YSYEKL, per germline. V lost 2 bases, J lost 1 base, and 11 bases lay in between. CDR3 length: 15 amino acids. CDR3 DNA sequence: TGCGCCAGCAGCCAATCCGACAGACCGAACACTGAAGCTTTCTTT. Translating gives CASSQSDRPNTEAFF.

CDR3 region: CASMQGMTYEQYF. The CDR3 bases are TGTGCCAGTATGCAGGGGATGACCTACGAGCAGTACTTC. The rearrangement uses TRBV5-6 and TRBJ2-7; TRBD1 is a possible D gene (6 bases). With 8 bases removed from V and 2 bases from J, the gap between germline ends came to 14 bases. The CDR3 extends over 13 amino acids. CDR1 and CDR2 (germline): SGHDT, YYEEEE.

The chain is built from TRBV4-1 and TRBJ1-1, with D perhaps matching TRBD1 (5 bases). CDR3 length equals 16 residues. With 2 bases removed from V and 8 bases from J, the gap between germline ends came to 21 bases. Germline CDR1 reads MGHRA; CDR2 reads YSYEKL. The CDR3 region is CASSQPQSGTGEEAFF. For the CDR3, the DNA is TGCGCCAGCAGCCAACCCCAAAGTGGGACGGGGGAGGAAGCTTTCTTT.

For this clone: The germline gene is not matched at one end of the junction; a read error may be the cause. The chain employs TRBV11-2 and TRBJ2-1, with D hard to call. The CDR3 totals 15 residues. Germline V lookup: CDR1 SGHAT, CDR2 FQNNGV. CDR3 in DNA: TGTGCCAGCAGCATAGAGTGGGCAGGAGAGAATGAGCAGTTCTTC. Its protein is CASSIEWAGENEQFF. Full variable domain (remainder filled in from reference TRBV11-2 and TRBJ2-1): EAGVAQSPRYKIIEKRQSVAFWCNPISGHATLYWYQQILGQGPKLLIQFQNNGVVDDSQLPKDRFSAERLKGVDSTLKIQPAKLEDSAVYLCASSIEWAGENEQFFGPGTRLTVL.

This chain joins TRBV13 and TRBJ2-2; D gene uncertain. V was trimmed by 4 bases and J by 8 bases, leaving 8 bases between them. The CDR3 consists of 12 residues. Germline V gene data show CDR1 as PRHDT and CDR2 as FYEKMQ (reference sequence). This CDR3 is CASSSDWGELFF. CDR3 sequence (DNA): TGTGCCAGCAGCTCGGATTGGGGGGAGCTGTTTTTT. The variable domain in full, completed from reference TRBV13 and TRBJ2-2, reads AAGVIQSPRHLIKEKRETATLKCYPIPRHDTVYWYQQGPGQDPQFLISFYEKMQSDKGSIPDRFSAQQFSDYHSELNMSSLELGDSALYFCASSSDWGELFFGEGSRLTVL.